The rows below give T cell receptor beta chains drawn from one sample of a study of T cell responses to AZD1222 COVID-19 vaccine. The method was immunoSEQ multiplex PCR; TCRdb's version includes in-frame clones alone and lacks a portion of them. Of about 160,000 clones in the sample, 94% were seen once. Sequences were derived from peripheral blood, sampled 28 days after the second AZD1222 dose. These receptors were collected from an adult who received the AZD1222 COVID-19 vaccine. CDR3s include the opening cysteine and the closing phenylalanine or tryptophan. The order of the fields is D gene, V gene, J gene, clone size, CDR3 DNA, CDR3 protein. D genes are given only for firm matches. A row's size may be missing; if present it is once, few, many or a size class.

d_gene: .; v_gene: TRBV10-3; j_gene: TRBJ1-2; abundance: .; CDR3nt: TGTGCCATCAGTGAGTCGTCAGGGGCGTATGGCTACACCTTC; CDR3aa: CAISESSGAYGYTF
d_gene: TRBD2; v_gene: TRBV3-1/TRBV3-2; j_gene: TRBJ2-7; abundance: .; CDR3nt: TGTGCCAGCAGCCACGGACTAGAGGCGAGGGGATACGAGCAGTACTTC; CDR3aa: CASSHGLEARGYEQYF
d_gene: TRBD1; v_gene: TRBV19; j_gene: TRBJ1-5; abundance: .; CDR3nt: TGTGCCAGTAAACCCGGGACAGGGAACAATCAGCCCCAGCATTTT; CDR3aa: CASKPGTGNNQPQHF
d_gene: TRBD2; v_gene: TRBV7-9; j_gene: TRBJ2-2; abundance: .; CDR3nt: TGTGCCAGCAGGGTTAGCGGGAGTAAGAACACCGGGGAGCTGTTTTTT; CDR3aa: CASRVSGSKNTGELFF
d_gene: .; v_gene: TRBV5-5; j_gene: TRBJ1-2; abundance: .; CDR3nt: TGTGCCAGCAGCTTGGGTCCCGGCTACACCTTC; CDR3aa: CASSLGPGYTF
d_gene: TRBD1; v_gene: TRBV7-8; j_gene: TRBJ1-1; abundance: .; CDR3nt: TGTGCCAGCAGCTTAGGGACAGGGCTTAGCACTGAAGCTTTCTTT; CDR3aa: CASSLGTGLSTEAFF
d_gene: TRBD1; v_gene: TRBV5-1; j_gene: TRBJ1-1; abundance: once; CDR3nt: TGCGCCAGCAGCACCGGACAGGAGGGCACTGAAGCTTTCTTT; CDR3aa: CASSTGQEGTEAFF
d_gene: .; v_gene: TRBV7-2; j_gene: TRBJ1-1; abundance: once; CDR3nt: TGTGCCAGCAGCTTACATGGGCGGGGCGTGAACACTGAAGCTTTCTTT; CDR3aa: CASSLHGRGVNTEAFF
d_gene: TRBD2; v_gene: TRBV18; j_gene: TRBJ2-1; abundance: .; CDR3nt: TGTGCCAGCTCACCACCTCTAGCGGGATCTCAGTTCTTC; CDR3aa: CASSPPLAGSQFF
d_gene: TRBD1; v_gene: TRBV7-9; j_gene: TRBJ2-1; abundance: .; CDR3nt: TGTGCCAGCAGGGGACAGGGGGCCTACAATGAGCAGTTCTTC; CDR3aa: CASRGQGAYNEQFF
d_gene: .; v_gene: TRBV30; j_gene: TRBJ1-2; abundance: .; CDR3nt: TGTGCCTGGAATATGGACGGAACTACCGGCTACACCTTC; CDR3aa: CAWNMDGTTGYTF
d_gene: .; v_gene: TRBV6-5; j_gene: TRBJ2-1; abundance: .; CDR3nt: TGTGCCAGCAGTTACTCCACAGGGATCTCCTACAATGAGCAGTTCTTC; CDR3aa: CASSYSTGISYNEQFF
d_gene: .; v_gene: TRBV2; j_gene: TRBJ2-7; abundance: once; CDR3nt: TGTGCCAGCAGGGGGACAATAACCTACGAGCAGTACTTC; CDR3aa: CASRGTITYEQYF
d_gene: .; v_gene: TRBV29-1; j_gene: TRBJ1-1; abundance: .; CDR3nt: TGCAGCGTTGAAAGGGCAGGGAGCACTGAAGCTTTCTTT; CDR3aa: CSVERAGSTEAFF
d_gene: .; v_gene: TRBV7-8; j_gene: TRBJ2-1; abundance: .; CDR3nt: TGTGCCAGCAGCCAGAACCGGGAGAGAGGTAATGAGCAGTTCTTC; CDR3aa: CASSQNRERGNEQFF
d_gene: TRBD1; v_gene: TRBV19; j_gene: TRBJ1-5; abundance: .; CDR3nt: TGTGCCAGTAGTTTCGGGACAGGCGCCAATCAGCCCCAGCATTTT; CDR3aa: CASSFGTGANQPQHF
d_gene: TRBD1; v_gene: TRBV6-2/TRBV6-3; j_gene: TRBJ2-7; abundance: .; CDR3nt: TGTGCCAGCAGCCCTCTCGGGACAGGGAGATACGAGCAGTACTTC; CDR3aa: CASSPLGTGRYEQYF
d_gene: TRBD2; v_gene: TRBV6-5; j_gene: TRBJ2-1; abundance: .; CDR3nt: TGTGCCAGCCACCTTAGCGGGGGCTACAATGAGCAGTTCTTC; CDR3aa: CASHLSGGYNEQFF
d_gene: .; v_gene: TRBV5-1; j_gene: TRBJ2-6; abundance: .; CDR3nt: TGCGCCAGCAGCTTGGCCAGAATGTCTGGGGCCAACGTCCTGACTTTC; CDR3aa: CASSLARMSGANVLTF
d_gene: TRBD1; v_gene: TRBV3-1/TRBV3-2; j_gene: TRBJ2-3; abundance: .; CDR3nt: TGTGCCAGCAGCTGGACAGGGGTCACAGATACGCAGTATTTT; CDR3aa: CASSWTGVTDTQYF
d_gene: TRBD1; v_gene: TRBV7-3; j_gene: TRBJ1-3; abundance: .; CDR3nt: TGTGCCAGCAGAAGGGACAGGGGAGACACCATATATTTT; CDR3aa: CASRRDRGDTIYF
d_gene: TRBD1; v_gene: TRBV5-4; j_gene: TRBJ1-2; abundance: .; CDR3nt: TGTGCCAGCAGCACACAGGGGGCGGGAGGCTACACCTTC; CDR3aa: CASSTQGAGGYTF
d_gene: TRBD1; v_gene: TRBV6-2/TRBV6-3; j_gene: TRBJ2-2; abundance: few; CDR3nt: TGTGCCAGCAGTTACCGCTCTGGACAGGGAGGCGGGGAGCTGTTTTTT; CDR3aa: CASSYRSGQGGGELFF
d_gene: .; v_gene: TRBV7-9; j_gene: TRBJ1-1; abundance: .; CDR3nt: TGTGCCAGCAGCTCCTGGTCCCATGTCAGCACTGAAGCTTTCTTT; CDR3aa: CASSSWSHVSTEAFF
d_gene: .; v_gene: TRBV20-1; j_gene: TRBJ2-7; abundance: .; CDR3nt: TGCAGTGCTACCCCACAGTACGAGCAGTACTTC; CDR3aa: CSATPQYEQYF
d_gene: .; v_gene: TRBV18; j_gene: TRBJ1-4; abundance: .; CDR3nt: TGTGCCAGCTCACCATATGAGGGACGGCTTAATGAAAAACTGTTTTTT; CDR3aa: CASSPYEGRLNEKLFF
d_gene: TRBD1; v_gene: TRBV19; j_gene: TRBJ1-5; abundance: .; CDR3nt: TGTGCCAGTAGTGCCCGTCTACAGGGGGTTGTGCCCCAGCATTTT; CDR3aa: CASSARLQGVVPQHF
d_gene: TRBD1; v_gene: TRBV29-1; j_gene: TRBJ1-1; abundance: .; CDR3nt: TGCAGCGCCTCGACAGGGGACACTGAAGCTTTCTTT; CDR3aa: CSASTGDTEAFF